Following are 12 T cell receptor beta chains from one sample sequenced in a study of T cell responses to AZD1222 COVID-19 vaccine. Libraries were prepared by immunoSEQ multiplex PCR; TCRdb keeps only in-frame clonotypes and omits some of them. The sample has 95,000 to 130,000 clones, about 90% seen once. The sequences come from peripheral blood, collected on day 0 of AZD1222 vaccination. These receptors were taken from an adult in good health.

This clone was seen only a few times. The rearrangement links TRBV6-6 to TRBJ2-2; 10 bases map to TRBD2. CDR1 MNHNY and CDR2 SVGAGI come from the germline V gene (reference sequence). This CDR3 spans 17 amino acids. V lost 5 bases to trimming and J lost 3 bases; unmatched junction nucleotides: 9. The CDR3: CASSPEGTSEYTGELFF. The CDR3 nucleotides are TGTGCCAGCAGTCCCGAAGGGACTAGCGAGTACACCGGGGAGCTGTTTTTT.

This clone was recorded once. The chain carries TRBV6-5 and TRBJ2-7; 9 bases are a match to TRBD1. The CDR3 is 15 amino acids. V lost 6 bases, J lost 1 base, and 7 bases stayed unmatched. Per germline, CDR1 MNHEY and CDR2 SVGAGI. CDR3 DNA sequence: TGTGCCAGCAGCAAGACAGGGGGAAGGTCCTACGAGCAGTACTTC. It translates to CASSKTGGRSYEQYF.

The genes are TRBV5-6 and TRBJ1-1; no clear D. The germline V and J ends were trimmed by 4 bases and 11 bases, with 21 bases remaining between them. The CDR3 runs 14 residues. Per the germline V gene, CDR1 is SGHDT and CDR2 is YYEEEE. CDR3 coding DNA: TGTGCCAGCAGCCCCATATCCGAGACCCTTATGGCTTTCTTT. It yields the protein CASSPISETLMAFF.

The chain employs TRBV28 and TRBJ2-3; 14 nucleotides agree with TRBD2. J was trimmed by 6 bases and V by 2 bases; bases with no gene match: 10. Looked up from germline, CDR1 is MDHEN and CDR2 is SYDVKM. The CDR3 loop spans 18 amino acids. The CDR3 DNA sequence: TGTGCCAGCAGTTTAAGCGGACTAGCGGGAGGACCGGGGGATACGCAGTATTTT. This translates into CASSLSGLAGGPGDTQYF.

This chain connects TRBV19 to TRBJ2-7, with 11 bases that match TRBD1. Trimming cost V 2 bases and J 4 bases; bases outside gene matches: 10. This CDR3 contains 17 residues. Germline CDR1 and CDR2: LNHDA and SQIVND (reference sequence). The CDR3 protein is CASSISPPGQGGYEQYF. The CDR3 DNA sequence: TGTGCCAGTAGTATATCACCCCCGGGACAGGGGGGATACGAGCAGTACTTC. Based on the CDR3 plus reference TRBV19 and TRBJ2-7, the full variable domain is DGGITQSPKYLFRKEGQNVTLSCEQNLNHDAMYWYRQDPGQGLRLIYYSQIVNDFQKGDIAEGYSVSREKKESFPLTVTSAQKNPTAFYLCASSISPPGQGGYEQYFGPGTRLTVT.

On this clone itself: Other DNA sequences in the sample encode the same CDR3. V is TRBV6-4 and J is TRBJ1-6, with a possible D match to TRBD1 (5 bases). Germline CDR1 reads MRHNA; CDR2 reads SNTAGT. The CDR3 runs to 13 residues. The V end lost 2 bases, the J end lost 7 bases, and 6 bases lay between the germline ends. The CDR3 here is CASSDRDNSPLHF. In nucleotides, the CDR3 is TGTGCCAGCAGTGACCGGGACAATTCACCCCTCCACTTT.

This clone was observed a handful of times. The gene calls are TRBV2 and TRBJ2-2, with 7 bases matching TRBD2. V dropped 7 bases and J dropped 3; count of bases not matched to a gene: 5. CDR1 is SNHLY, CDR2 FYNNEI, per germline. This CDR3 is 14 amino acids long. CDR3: CASTAGLDTGELFF. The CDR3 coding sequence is TGTGCCAGCACAGCGGGATTAGACACCGGGGAGCTGTTTTTT.

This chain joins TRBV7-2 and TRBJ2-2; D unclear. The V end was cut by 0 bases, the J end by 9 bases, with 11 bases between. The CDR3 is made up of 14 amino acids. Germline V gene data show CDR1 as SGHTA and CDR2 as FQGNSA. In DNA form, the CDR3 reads TGTGCCAGCAGCTTAGCTCTACTTGACCGGGAGCTGTTTTTT. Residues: CASSLALLDRELFF. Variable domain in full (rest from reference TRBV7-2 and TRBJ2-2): GAGVSQSPSNKVTEKGKDVELRCDPISGHTALYWYRQSLGQGLEFLIYFQGNSAPDKSGLPSDRFSAERTGGSVSTLTIQRTQQEDSAVYLCASSLALLDRELFFGEGSRLTVL.

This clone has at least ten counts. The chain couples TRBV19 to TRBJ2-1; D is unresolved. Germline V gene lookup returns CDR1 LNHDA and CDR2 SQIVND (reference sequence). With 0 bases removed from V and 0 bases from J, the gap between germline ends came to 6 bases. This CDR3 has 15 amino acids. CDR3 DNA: TGTGCCAGTAGTATAGAGCTTAGCTCCTACAATGAGCAGTTCTTC. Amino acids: CASSIELSSYNEQFF.

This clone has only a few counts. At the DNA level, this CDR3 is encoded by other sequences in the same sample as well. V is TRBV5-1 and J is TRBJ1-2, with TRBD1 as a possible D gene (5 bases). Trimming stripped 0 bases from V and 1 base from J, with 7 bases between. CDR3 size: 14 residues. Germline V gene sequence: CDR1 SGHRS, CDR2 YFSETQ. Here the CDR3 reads CASSLVQGNYGYTF. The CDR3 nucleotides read TGCGCCAGCAGCTTGGTTCAGGGTAACTATGGCTACACCTTC. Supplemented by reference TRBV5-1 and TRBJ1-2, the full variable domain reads KAGVTQTPRYLIKTRGQQVTLSCSPISGHRSVSWYQQTPGQGLQFLFEYFSETQRNKGNFPGRFSGRQFSNSRSEMNVSTLELGDSALYLCASSLVQGNYGYTFGSGTRLTVV.

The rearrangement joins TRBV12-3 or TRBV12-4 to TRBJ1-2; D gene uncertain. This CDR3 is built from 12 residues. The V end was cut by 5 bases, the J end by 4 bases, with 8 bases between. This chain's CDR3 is CASSIGSYGYTF. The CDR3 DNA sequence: TGTGCCAGCAGTATAGGGAGCTATGGCTACACCTTC.

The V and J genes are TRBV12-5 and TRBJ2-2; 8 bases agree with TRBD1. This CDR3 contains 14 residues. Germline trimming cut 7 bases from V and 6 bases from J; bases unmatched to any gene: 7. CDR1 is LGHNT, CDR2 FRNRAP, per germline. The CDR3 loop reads CASALTGAPGELFF. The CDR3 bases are TGTGCTAGTGCCCTGACAGGGGCCCCCGGGGAGCTGTTTTTT.